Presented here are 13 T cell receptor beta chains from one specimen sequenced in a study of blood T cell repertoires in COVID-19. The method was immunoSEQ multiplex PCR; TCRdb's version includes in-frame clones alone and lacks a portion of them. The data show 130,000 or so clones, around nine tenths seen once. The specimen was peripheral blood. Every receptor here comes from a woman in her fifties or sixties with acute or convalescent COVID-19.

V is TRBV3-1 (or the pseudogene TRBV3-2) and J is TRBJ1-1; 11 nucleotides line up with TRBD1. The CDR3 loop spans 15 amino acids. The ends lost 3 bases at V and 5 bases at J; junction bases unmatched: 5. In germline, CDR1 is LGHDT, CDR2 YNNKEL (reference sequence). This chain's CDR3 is CASSHTDRGRTEAFF. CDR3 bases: TGTGCCAGCAGCCACACGGACAGGGGGCGGACTGAAGCTTTCTTT.

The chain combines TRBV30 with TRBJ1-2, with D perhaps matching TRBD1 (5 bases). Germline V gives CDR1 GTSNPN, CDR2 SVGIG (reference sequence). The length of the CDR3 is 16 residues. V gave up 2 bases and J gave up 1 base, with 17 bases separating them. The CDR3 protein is CAWSRLGGESNYGYTF. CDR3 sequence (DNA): TGTGCCTGGAGTCGGCTGGGAGGGGAAAGTAACTATGGCTACACCTTC.

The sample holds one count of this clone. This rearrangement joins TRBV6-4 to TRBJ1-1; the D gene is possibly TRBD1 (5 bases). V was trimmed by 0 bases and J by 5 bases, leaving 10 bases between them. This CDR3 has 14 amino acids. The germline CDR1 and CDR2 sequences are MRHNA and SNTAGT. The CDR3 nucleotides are TGTGCCAGCAGTGACTCGGGAGGGGAAACTGAAGCTTTCTTT. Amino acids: CASSDSGGETEAFF.

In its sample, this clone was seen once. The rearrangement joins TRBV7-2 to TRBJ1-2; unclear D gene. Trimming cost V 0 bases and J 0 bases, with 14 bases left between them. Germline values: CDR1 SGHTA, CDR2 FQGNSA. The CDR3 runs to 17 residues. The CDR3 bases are TGTGCCAGCAGCTTAGCTGGTTCTGGACTCACTAACTATGGCTACACCTTC. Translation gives CASSLAGSGLTNYGYTF.

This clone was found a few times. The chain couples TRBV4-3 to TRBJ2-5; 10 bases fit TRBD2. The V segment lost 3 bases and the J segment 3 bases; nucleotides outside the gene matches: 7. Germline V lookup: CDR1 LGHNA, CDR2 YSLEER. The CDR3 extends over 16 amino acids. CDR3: CASSQIGTSEKETQYF. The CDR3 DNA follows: TGCGCCAGCAGCCAGATCGGGACTAGCGAGAAAGAGACCCAGTACTTC.

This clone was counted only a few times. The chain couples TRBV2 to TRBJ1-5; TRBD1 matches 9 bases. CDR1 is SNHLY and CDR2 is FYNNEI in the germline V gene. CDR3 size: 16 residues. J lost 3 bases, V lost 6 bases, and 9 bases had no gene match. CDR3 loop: CASSNPGQGNNQPQHF. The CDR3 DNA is TGTGCCAGCAGCAACCCGGGACAGGGAAACAATCAGCCCCAGCATTTT.

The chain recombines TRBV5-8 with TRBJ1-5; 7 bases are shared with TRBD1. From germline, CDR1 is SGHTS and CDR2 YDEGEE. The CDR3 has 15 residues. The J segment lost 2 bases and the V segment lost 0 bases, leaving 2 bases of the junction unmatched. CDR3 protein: CASSLGDRGNQPQHF. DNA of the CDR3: TGTGCCAGCAGCTTGGGAGACAGGGGCAATCAGCCCCAGCATTTT. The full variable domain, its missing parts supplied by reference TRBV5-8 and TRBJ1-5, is EAGVTQSPTHLIKTRGQQATLRCSPISGHTSVYWYQQALGLGLQFLLWYDEGEERNRGNFPPRFSGRQFPNYSSELNVNALELEDSALYLCASSLGDRGNQPQHFGDGTRLSIL.

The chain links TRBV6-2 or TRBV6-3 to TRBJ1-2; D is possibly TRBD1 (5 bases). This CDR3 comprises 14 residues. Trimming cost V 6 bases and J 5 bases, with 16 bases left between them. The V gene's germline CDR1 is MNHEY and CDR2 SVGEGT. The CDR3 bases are TGTGCCAGCAGCAATACAGGCTGGGCGTATGGCTACACCTTC. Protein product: CASSNTGWAYGYTF.

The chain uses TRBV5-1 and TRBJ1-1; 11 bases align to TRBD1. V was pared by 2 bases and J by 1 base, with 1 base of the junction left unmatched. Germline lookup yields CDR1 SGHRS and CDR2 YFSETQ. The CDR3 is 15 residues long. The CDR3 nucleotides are TGCGCCAGCAGCTTTGGGACAGGGGGGAACACTGAAGCTTTCTTT. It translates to CASSFGTGGNTEAFF.

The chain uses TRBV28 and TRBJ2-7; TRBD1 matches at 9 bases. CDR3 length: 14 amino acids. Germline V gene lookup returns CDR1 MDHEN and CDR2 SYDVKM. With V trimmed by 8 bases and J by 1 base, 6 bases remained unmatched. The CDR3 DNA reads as TGTGCCAGCTGCCGGGACAGGGTATCCTACGAGCAGTACTTC. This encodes CASCRDRVSYEQYF.

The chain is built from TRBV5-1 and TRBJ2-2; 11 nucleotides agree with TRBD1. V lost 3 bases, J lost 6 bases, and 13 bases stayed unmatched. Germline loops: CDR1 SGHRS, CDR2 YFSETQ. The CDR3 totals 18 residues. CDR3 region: CASSSRGQGAIGAGELFF. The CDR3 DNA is TGCGCCAGCAGCTCAAGAGGACAGGGGGCAATTGGAGCCGGGGAGCTGTTTTTT. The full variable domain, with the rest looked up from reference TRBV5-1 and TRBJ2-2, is KAGVTQTPRYLIKTRGQQVTLSCSPISGHRSVSWYQQTPGQGLQFLFEYFSETQRNKGNFPGRFSGRQFSNSRSEMNVSTLELGDSALYLCASSSRGQGAIGAGELFFGEGSRLTVL.

Written as DNA, the CDR3 is TGTGCCAGCAGCTTAGACCTTATCCAGGGGGTTAGAACCGGGGAGCTGTTTTTT. Protein sequence: CASSLDLIQGVRTGELFF. V and J are TRBV7-3 and TRBJ2-2, with 7 positions matching TRBD1. The germline V gene encodes CDR1 SGHTA and CDR2 FQGTGA. The CDR3 has 18 amino acids. Trimming at V came to 2 bases and at J to 5 bases, leaving 14 bases not matched to a gene.

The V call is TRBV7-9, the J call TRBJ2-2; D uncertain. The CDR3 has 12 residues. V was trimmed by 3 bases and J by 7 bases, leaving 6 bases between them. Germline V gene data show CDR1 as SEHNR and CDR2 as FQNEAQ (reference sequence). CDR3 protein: CASSFIFGELFF. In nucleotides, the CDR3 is TGTGCCAGCAGCTTTATTTTCGGGGAGCTGTTTTTT.